This section outlines one T cell receptor beta chain sequence together with its context. There is no known antigen for this receptor. The library was produced with the immunoSEQ multiplex PCR assay. For the multiplex PCR, a mixture combining 60 forward primers for TCR Vbeta segments and 13 reverse primers for TCR Jbeta segments was used. The CDR3 region of rearranged TCR beta genes was amplified from genomic DNA by a multiplex PCR assay. The amplified TCR beta libraries were sequenced on the Illumina HiSeq System as 87-base-pair reads. The authors' analysis ran thus. A later analysis counted 65 million to 90 million unique TCR beta chains across the 500 to 850 repertoires, and some 11 million of these chains were shared by at least two donors. Raw reads were error-corrected and collapsed into unique sequences with a nearest-neighbor algorithm that merged closely related sequences to remove PCR and sequencing errors. Alignment of CDR3 sequences to IMGT reference sequences was used to assign V, D and J gene segments. For a sequence to be retained, at least a six-nucleotide match to both a V gene segment and a J gene segment was required. Rearrangements were called productive when the CDR3 lacked stop codons and stayed in frame with V and J; all others were non-productive. CDR3 was defined by IMGT convention, running from the second conserved V-encoded cysteine to the conserved J-encoded phenylalanine. The earlier analysis of some 540 of the donors excluded any sequence lacking an unambiguous match to a single V gene segment. An earlier analysis of a few hundred of the donors called V segments functional above 56.7% productive rearrangements and segregating when the between-donor standard deviation exceeded 5%. To diagnose cytomegalovirus status from the catalog of TCR beta chain sequences, a statistical classification framework was built. V and J gene assignment, in a later analysis, came from comparing TCR nucleotide sequences with IMGT/GENE-DB human TR gene sequences. Using the TCRdist pipeline, a later analysis assigned CDR3 sequences along with most-parsimonious VDJ recombination scenarios. In a later analysis, each TCR beta chain was defined by its CDR3 amino acid sequence together with its V-gene family, and reads without a unique V-gene family were excluded. In a later analysis, 500 to 650 highly shared, low-generation-probability nucleotide sequences were removed to address suspected cross-contamination and a sequencing artifact. A later analysis calculated a clonal expansion index for each public chain from normalized within-repertoire ranks of inferred template counts. In a later analysis, generation probabilities were computed with a VDJ recombination model fitted to out-of-frame rearrangements, and the resulting probabilities were checked against IGoR. In a later analysis, TCR-TCR, TCR-HLA and TCR-CMV co-occurrence was scored with hypergeometric tests, and a repertoire-size bias correction was applied to TCR pairs. To estimate false discovery rates, a later analysis permuted the HLA or CMV assignments 20 times. A later analysis grouped co-occurring TCRs with DBSCAN, adding TCRdist sequence similarity when clustering within HLA-allele-positive subsets. Co-occurrence clustering excluded repertoires with fewer than 30,000 or more than 120,000 public chains, plus five with anomalous nucleotide sharing. Held by TCRdb, this immuneACCESS table contains in-frame sequences only and omits some clones. Under half of the omission traces to an unresolved V gene where checked; the cause of the rest is unknown. The V and J calls and the clone size are those of that table, but D and trimming were determined from the DNA. The data table for this sample lists 150,000 to 200,000 clones. The ten largest clonotypes hold approximately 6.9% of the sample.

The cohort consisted of hundreds of healthy bone marrow donors. All cohort members were sampled while nominally healthy, although unrecorded immune exposures were likely present. The donor was CMV seronegative and was included in the group of 352 seronegative cohort members. Each donor provided a peripheral blood sample, and peripheral blood mononuclear cells were used for TCR beta sequencing. The Qiagen DNeasy Blood Extraction Kit was used to extract genomic DNA from the blood cell samples. V gives up 6 bases and J gives up 2 bases, and the segment between their germline ends measures 8 bases. Inclusive of the bounding cysteine and phenylalanine, the CDR3 is 12 residues long. The sequence is cut down to CDR3 DNA, 36 bases in frame from base 1. CDR1 and CDR2, per the germline V gene, are MNHEY and SVGAGI. The sample originates from a study of cytomegalovirus exposure and HLA in healthy donors (dated by TCRdb to the late 2010s). Looking at the study overall: In an earlier analysis of around 540 of the donors, 276 Gb of sequence data and 117 million unique TCR beta sequences from about 190 million T cells were reported. High-throughput TCR immunosequencing, statistical association of individual TCRs with disease status, and machine learning were combined to predict cytomegalovirus infection status. To decide whether each TCR beta V gene segment behaved as functional or pseudogenic, an earlier analysis of nearly 600 of the donors relied on high-throughput TCR beta sequencing. About 320 gigabases of sequencing data and tens of millions of unique TCR sequences were included in an early release covering around 650 HLA-typed donors. Among about 360 genotyped donors of the cohort, an average of about 240,000 unique TCR beta nucleotide sequences were sequenced per donor, around a sixth of them non-productive. HLA typing covered class I and class II loci at four-digit resolution. The study aimed to test whether cataloging public T cell receptors could reveal signatures of past pathogen exposure. In the later analysis, no new phenotypic data were used to find candidate immune exposures; instead, reliance was placed on TCR beta sequences and their occurrence across donors. The T cell repertoires of 670 or so subjects were profiled by immunosequencing and related to cytomegalovirus serostatus. All discovery cohort repertoires had been generated on a single sequencing platform. Typing coverage differed by locus: A, B, C, DRB1 and DQB1 were typed in roughly 629-630 donors, DQA1 in about 500, DPA1 in some 610, and DPB1 in around 490. A handful of DR-DQ haplotypes were treated as single units for association and clustering because of strong linkage in the cohort. The genetic ancestry cluster associated with self-reported Caucasian donors included 81% of the approximately 400 genotyped donors. Donor age, sex, ethnicity and CMV serostatus were compiled together with the repertoire data. Genome-wide SNP genotypes for about 55% of the roughly 670 donors were used in a later genetic analysis, which treated that subset as a discovery cohort. In addition to the first cohort of 666 subjects, a separate validation cohort of some 120 different subjects was used. A later analysis re-examined previously published TCR beta repertoires from over 500 donors and added high-resolution HLA genotyping to investigate patterns of TCR occurrence.

General findings and caveats noted by the study authors: Broadly in line with IMGT annotations, most TCR beta V segments showed up in productive rearrangements about 87% or about 30% of the time in an earlier analysis of several hundred of the donors. Most TCR sequences were seen in very few donors, while some public TCRs were found in many individuals. According to a later analysis, TCR association rates differed among HLA loci, with DRB1 alleles showing the most associated TCRs and HLA-C alleles showing the fewest. A further reported finding was that TCR beta sequences accurately predicted the HLA-A and HLA-B alleles for most subjects in the first cohort. The 87-base-pair reads could not distinguish some IMGT-functional V segments, including TRBV6-2 and TRBV6-3, so those segments were excluded. According to the authors, the approach could potentially be generalized to other disease states and immunological phenotypes. The classifier was reported to diagnose cytomegalovirus status with high specificity and sensitivity in both the original and validation cohorts. According to a later genetic analysis, donors in an Asian-associated ancestry cluster had fewer N-insertions in productive TCRs than the approximately 650-donor mean. At a false discovery rate of 0.05, a later analysis linked some 17,000 TCR beta sequences to specific HLA alleles. According to a later analysis, most CMV-associated TCR beta chains appeared to be HLA-restricted, and the HLA associations seemed to be driven largely by CMV exposure. The cohort was sequenced for TCR beta chains only, and without alpha or paired-chain data the features that could be detected were limited. Linkage disequilibrium might explain the correlated functional status among segregating V segments, but an unknown experimental factor could not be ruled out. A later genetic analysis associated a missense DCLRE1C variant with V-gene and J-gene trimming of TCR beta chains, and an independent cohort replicated the association. Immune exposure information for the cohort was limited to CMV serostatus. A cluster of highly shared sequence variants was judged likely to be a technical artifact of the sequencing pipeline. The earlier analysis of approximately 540 of the donors excluded some 16 rarely observed V segments, including chromosome 9 orphons, because counts were too low. In the study, around 150 TCR beta chains were listed as associated with cytomegalovirus. HLA typing was unavailable for some donors at each locus, so association tests used only the typed subset. When HLA alleles, especially DR and DQ, strongly co-occurred, attributing TCR associations to individual alleles was difficult. In a later analysis, HLA-associated TCR beta chains were found to be more clonally expanded and to have lower generation probabilities than equally common non-associated chains. In vitro tests confirmed that a few of the cytomegalovirus-associated TCR beta chains recognize cytomegalovirus antigens. A later analysis reported that several top co-occurrence clusters appeared linked to parvovirus B19, influenza, CMV and Epstein-Barr virus. Presence/absence analyses assumed roughly uniform sequencing depth across donors, an assumption that may not hold.

The sequence was obtained from a man aged 30 to 39 in good health and CMV-seronegative. Input material: PBMCs. The V and J genes are TRBV6-5 and TRBJ2-7; the D gene cannot be named for sure. This receptor carries the CDR3 CASSQNTYEQYF. The nucleotides read TGTGCCAGCAGCCAGAATACCTACGAGCAGTACTTC.